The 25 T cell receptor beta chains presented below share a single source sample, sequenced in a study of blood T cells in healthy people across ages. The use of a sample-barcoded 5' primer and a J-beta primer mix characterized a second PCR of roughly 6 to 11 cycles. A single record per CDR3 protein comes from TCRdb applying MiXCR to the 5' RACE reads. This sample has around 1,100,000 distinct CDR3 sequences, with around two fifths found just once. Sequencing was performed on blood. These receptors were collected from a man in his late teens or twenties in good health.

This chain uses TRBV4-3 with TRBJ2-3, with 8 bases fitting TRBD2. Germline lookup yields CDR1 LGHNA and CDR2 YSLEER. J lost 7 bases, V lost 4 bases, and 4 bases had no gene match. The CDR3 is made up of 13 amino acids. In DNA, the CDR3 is TGCGCCAGCAGCCCCGGGGGGGTCTATACGCAGTATTTT. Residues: CASSPGGVYTQYF.

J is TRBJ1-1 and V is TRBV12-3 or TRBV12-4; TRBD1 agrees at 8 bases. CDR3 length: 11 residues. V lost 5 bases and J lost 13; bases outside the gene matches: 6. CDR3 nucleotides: TGTGCCAGCAGTAGTGACAGGGGTGGTTTCTTT. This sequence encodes CASSSDRGGFF.

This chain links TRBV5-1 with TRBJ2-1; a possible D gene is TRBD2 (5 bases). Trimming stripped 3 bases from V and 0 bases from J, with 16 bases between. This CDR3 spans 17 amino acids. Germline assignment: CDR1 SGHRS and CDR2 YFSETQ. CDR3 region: CASSSQFSASSYNEQFF. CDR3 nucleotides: TGCGCCAGCAGCTCTCAGTTTAGCGCGAGCTCCTACAATGAGCAGTTCTTC.

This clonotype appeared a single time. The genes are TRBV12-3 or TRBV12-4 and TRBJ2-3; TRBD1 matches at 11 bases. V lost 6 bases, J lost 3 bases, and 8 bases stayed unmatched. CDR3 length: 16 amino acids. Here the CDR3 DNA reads TGTGCCAGCAGCCGCCCCGGGACAGGGGGTACAGATACGCAGTATTTT. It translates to CASSRPGTGGTDTQYF.

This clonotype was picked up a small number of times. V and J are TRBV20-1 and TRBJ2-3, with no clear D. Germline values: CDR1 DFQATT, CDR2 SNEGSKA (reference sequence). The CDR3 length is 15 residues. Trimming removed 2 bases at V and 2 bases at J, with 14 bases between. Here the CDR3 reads CSARPPRSSTDTQYF. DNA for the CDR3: TGCAGTGCTAGACCTCCCCGGTCGTCCACAGATACGCAGTATTTT.

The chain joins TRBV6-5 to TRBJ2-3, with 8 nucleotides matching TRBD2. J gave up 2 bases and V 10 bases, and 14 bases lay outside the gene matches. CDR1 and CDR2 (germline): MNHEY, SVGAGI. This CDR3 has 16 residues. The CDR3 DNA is TGTGCCACGAGAGAAAGCGGGGGATCAGACACAGATACGCAGTATTTT. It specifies CATRESGGSDTDTQYF.

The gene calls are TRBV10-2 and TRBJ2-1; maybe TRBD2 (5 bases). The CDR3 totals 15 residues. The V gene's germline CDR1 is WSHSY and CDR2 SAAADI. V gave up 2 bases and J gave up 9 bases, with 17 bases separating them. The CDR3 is CASSEQDRTAGEQFF. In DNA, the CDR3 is TGCGCCAGCAGTGAGCAGGACCGCACGGCGGGTGAGCAGTTCTTC.

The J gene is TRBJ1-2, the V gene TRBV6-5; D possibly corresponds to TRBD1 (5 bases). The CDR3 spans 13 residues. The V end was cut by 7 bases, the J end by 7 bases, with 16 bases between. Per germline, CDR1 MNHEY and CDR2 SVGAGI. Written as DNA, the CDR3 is TGTGCCAGCACCCCGGGGGGAGTGGGTGGCTACACCTTC. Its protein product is CASTPGGVGGYTF.

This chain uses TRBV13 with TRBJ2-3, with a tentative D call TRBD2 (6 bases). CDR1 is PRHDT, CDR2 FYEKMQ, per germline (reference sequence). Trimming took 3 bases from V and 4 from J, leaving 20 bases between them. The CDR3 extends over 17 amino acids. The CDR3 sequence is CASSFRSPGLRPDTQYF. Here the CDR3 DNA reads TGTGCCAGCAGCTTCCGCTCGCCGGGACTGAGGCCAGATACGCAGTATTTT.

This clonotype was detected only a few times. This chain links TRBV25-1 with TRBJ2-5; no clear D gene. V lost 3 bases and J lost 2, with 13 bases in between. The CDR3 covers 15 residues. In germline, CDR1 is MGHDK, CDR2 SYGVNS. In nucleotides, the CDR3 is TGTGCCAGCAGTGAGTCTCTGGGTGGGCAAGAGACCCAGTACTTC. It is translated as CASSESLGGQETQYF. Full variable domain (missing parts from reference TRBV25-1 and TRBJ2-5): EADIYQTPRYLVIGTGKKITLECSQTMGHDKMYWYQQDPGMELHLIHYSYGVNSTEKGDLSSESTVSRIRTEHFPLTLESARPSHTSQYLCASSESLGGQETQYFGPGTRLLVL.

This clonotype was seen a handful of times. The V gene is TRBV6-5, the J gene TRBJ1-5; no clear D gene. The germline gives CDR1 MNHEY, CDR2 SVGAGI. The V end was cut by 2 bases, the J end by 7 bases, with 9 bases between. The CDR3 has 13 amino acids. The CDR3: CASSYQVGQPQHF. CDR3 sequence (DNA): TGTGCCAGCAGTTACCAAGTAGGGCAGCCCCAGCATTTT.

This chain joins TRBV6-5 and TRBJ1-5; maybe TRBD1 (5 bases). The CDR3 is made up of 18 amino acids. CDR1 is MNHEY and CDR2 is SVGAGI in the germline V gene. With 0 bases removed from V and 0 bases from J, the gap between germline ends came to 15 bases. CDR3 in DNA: TGTGCCAGCAGTTACTCCTTTAGGACACTTTATAGCAATCAGCCCCAGCATTTT. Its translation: CASSYSFRTLYSNQPQHF.

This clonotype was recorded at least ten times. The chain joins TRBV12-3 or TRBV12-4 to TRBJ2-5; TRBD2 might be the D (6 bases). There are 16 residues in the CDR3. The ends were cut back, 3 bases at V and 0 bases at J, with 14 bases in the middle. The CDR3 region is CASSFYGTRYQETQYF. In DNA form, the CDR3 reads TGTGCCAGCAGTTTTTATGGGACTCGGTACCAAGAGACCCAGTACTTC.

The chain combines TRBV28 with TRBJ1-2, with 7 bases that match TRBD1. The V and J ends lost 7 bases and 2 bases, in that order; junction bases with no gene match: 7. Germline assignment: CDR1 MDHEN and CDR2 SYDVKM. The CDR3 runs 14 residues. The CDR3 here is CASTQQGINYGYTF. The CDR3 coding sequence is TGTGCCAGCACTCAACAGGGGATCAACTATGGCTACACCTTC.

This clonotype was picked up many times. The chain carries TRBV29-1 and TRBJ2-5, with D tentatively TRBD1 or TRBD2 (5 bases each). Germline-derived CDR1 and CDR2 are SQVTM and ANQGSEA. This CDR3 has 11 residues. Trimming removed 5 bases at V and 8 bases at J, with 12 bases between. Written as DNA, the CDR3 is TGCAGCGTTTGGGACGGTGGAACCCAGTACTTC. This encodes CSVWDGGTQYF.

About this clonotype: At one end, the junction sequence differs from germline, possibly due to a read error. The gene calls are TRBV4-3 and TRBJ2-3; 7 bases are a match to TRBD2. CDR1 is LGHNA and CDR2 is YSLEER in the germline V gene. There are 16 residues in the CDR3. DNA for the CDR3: TGCGCCAGCAGCCTCGGCTCCGGGACTATCACAGCTACGCAGTATTTT. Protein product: CASSLGSGTITATQYF.

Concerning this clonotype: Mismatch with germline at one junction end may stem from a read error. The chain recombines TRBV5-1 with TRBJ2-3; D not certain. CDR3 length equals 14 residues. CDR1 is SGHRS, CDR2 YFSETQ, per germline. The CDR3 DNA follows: TGCGCCAGCAGCTTGGCCGTGGAAGCAGAGACGCAGTATTTT. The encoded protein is CASSLAVEAETQYF. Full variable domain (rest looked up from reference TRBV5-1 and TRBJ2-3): KAGVTQTPRYLIKTRGQQVTLSCSPISGHRSVSWYQQTPGQGLQFLFEYFSETQRNKGNFPGRFSGRQFSNSRSEMNVSTLELGDSALYLCASSLAVEAETQYFGPGTRLTVL.

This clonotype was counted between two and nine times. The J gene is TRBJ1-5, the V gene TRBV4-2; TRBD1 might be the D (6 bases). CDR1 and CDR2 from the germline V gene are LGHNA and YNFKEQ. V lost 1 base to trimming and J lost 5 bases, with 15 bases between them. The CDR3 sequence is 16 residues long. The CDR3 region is CASSQVTGAGDQPQHF. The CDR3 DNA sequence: TGTGCCAGCAGCCAAGTTACGGGGGCCGGGGATCAGCCCCAGCATTTT.

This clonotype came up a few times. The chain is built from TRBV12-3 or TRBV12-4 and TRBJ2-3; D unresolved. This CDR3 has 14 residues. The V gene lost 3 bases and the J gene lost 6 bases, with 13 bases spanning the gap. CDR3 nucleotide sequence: TGTGCCAGCAGTTTTAGTCAGGTCCGCGATACGCAGTATTTT. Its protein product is CASSFSQVRDTQYF.

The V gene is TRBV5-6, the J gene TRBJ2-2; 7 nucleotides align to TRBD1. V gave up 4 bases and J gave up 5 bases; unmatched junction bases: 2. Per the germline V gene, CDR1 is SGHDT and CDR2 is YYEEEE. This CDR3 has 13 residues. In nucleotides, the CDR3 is TGTGCCAGCAGCGGGACAGTAACCGGGGAGCTGTTTTTT. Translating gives CASSGTVTGELFF.

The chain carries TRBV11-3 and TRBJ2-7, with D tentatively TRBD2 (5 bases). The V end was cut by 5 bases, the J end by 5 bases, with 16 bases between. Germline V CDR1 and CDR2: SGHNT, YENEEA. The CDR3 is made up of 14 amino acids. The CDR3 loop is CASSPSPAGHEQYF. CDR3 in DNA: TGTGCCAGCAGCCCCTCCCCCGCGGGCCACGAGCAGTACTTC.

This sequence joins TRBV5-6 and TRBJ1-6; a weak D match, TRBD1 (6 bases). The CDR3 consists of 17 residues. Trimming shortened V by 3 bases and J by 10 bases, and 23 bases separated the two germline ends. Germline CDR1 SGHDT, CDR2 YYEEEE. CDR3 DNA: TGTGCCAGCAGCTGGAGACAGGAGGCGCCGTCGTGGTCACCCCTCCACTTT. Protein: CASSWRQEAPSWSPLHF.

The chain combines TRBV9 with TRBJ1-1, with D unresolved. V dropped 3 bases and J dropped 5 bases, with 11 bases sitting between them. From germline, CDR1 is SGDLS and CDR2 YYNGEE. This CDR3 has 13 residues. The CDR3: CASSATVSTEAFF. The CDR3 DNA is TGTGCCAGCAGCGCGACGGTTTCTACTGAAGCTTTCTTT.

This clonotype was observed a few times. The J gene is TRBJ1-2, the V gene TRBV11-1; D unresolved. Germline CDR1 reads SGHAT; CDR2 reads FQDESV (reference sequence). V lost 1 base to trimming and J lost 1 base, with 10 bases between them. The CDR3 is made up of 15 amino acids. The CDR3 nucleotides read TGTGCCAGCAGCTTAGGTGACGGACTTAACTATGGCTACACCTTC. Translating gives CASSLGDGLNYGYTF.

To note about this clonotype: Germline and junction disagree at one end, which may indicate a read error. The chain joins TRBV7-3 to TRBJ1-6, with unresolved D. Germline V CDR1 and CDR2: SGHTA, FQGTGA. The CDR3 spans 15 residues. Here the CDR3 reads CASGLNVRGNSPLHF. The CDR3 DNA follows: TGTGCCAGCGGCTTAAACGTGAGAGGCAATTCACCCCTCCACTTT.